This T cell receptor beta chain was sequenced in a study of T cell repertoires in aging, cancer and after chemotherapy. The overall study: Six age groups, ranging from 30 or younger to 70 or older, included the donors. Patients with chronic lymphocytic leukemia were sampled before and after fludarabine- or bendamustine-based chemotherapy. Points from the study as a whole: Loss of evenness, beyond lost richness, contributed to age-related TCR diversity decline in cancer patients. Compared with age-matched healthy donors, untreated hematological or solid cancer patients showed higher blood TCR clonality.

Peripheral blood genomic DNA, not sorted cells or RNA, was the template. About this clonotype itself: What it binds is not known.

The CDR3 length is 15 residues. Between the trimmed V and J ends, which lost 5 bases and 4 bases, there was a span of 17 bases. The germline CDR1 and CDR2 sequences are SEHNR and FQNEAQ (reference sequence). TRB rearrangements spanning V, D and J were amplified using mixed TRB-A/B primers. TCRdb reprocessed the multiplex PCR reads via MiXCR and lists one record per CDR3 protein. The sample lists about 1,500 distinct CDR3 sequences, 50% to 60% occurring once. The sample was blood. This TCR was sampled from a human donor with a blood cancer. This chain uses TRBV7-9 with TRBJ2-5; a possible D gene is TRBD1 (6 bases). In DNA form, the CDR3 reads TGTGCCAGCAGCCCAGACAGGCCTGAAAGAGAGACCCAGTACTTC. This encodes CASSPDRPERETQYF.